This TCR beta chain emerged from a study of CD8 T cells in Susac syndrome. Reverse transcription used about 0.45 to 1 ug RNA and random hexamers. TCRdb reprocessed the immunoSEQ multiplex PCR reads via MiXCR and lists one record per CDR3 protein. The repertoire holds about 300,000 distinct CDR3 sequences, with approximately 90% as singletons. The CDR3 runs to 12 residues. Trimming left V 6 bases short and J 5 bases short, with 11 bases between. Germline V CDR1 and CDR2: MDHEN, SYDVKM. This clonotype originated in a human donor with multiple sclerosis. Sequenced input: CD8+ T cells from PBMCs. The chain couples TRBV28 to TRBJ2-7; D is undetermined. The CDR3 DNA sequence: TGTGCCAGCAGCCTCCCTCTGGACGAGCAGTACTTC. Its translation is CASSLPLDEQYF.